Sequencing of this TCR beta chain was carried out in a study of cytomegalovirus exposure and HLA in healthy donors. This CDR3 comprises 12 residues. The V gene's germline CDR1 is SQVTM and CDR2 ANQGSEA. Trimming left V 8 bases short and J 11 bases short, with 21 bases between. Remarks on this clone: Its antigen is as yet unknown. This may come from a read error, since a much larger clone is one base off.

Primers for the PCR totalled 60 Vbeta and 13 Jbeta. The repertoire was sequenced with immunoSEQ multiplex PCR; TCRdb's copy has only in-frame clones and lacks some. Among 79,000 or so clones listed, more than 65% were seen once. The study's findings and limits: An analysis that was carried out later associated 17,000 or so TCR beta sequences with HLA alleles at 0.05 false discovery rate. The authors later found most CMV-associated TCR beta chains appeared HLA-restricted.

The sample taken for sequencing was PBMCs. This receptor was identified in a woman aged 40 to 49 in good health and CMV-seropositive. V gene TRBV29-1 combines with J gene TRBJ1-1; the D is unclear. This chain's CDR3 is CSSGRSRVGAFF. The CDR3 coding sequence is TGCAGCTCGGGGAGATCGAGGGTAGGGGCTTTCTTT.